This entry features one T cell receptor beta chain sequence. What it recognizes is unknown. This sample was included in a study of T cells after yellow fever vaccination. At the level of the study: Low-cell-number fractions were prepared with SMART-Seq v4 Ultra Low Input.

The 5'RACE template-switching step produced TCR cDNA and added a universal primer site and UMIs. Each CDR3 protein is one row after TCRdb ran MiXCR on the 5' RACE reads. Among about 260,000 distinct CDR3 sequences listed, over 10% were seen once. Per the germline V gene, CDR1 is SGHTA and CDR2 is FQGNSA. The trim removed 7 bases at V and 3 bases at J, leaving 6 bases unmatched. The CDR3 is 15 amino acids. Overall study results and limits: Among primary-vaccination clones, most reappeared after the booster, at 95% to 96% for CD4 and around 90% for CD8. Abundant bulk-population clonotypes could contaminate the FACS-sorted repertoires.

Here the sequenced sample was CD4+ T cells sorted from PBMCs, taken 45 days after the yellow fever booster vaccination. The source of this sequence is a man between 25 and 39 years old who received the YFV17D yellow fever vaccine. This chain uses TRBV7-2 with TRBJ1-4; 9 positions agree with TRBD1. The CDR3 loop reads CASKTRQGANEKLFF. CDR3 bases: TGTGCCAGCAAGACCCGACAGGGGGCTAATGAAAAACTGTTTTTT.